The rows below give T cell receptor beta chains drawn from one sample of a study of CD8+CD57+ T cells in acquired aplastic anemia. TCRdb reprocessed the reads via MiXCR and lists one record per CDR3 protein. The table includes about 220,000 distinct CDR3 sequences, 30% to 40% detected once. The material sequenced was sorted CD4+, CD8+, or CD8+CD57+ T cells (not recorded which) from PBMCs. The receptors were gathered from a human donor in good health, serving as a control. Both conserved end residues are part of each CDR3. Fields, in order: CDR3 length, V gene, J gene, CDR3 protein.

>13|TRBV2|TRBJ1-1
CASSDGEGTEAFF
>14|TRBV7-3|TRBJ2-3
CASSPFGRGDTQYF
>16|TRBV10-1|TRBJ2-1
CASSDSGLAGVDEQFF
>12|TRBV20-1|TRBJ1-1
CSATDSRTEAFF
>14|TRBV20-1|TRBJ1-5
CSAGGRGGGQPQHF
>14|TRBV5-1|TRBJ1-1
CASSLTRGNTEAFF
>16|TRBV20-1|TRBJ2-1
CSAKPPWREFSNEQFF
>13|TRBV5-4|TRBJ1-5
CASSQDPRGPQHF
>13|TRBV2|TRBJ1-1
CASGKDRSTEAFF
>14|TRBV2|TRBJ2-2
CASSEGGSLGELFF
>14|TRBV2|TRBJ1-2
CASTRGGARNGYTF
>13|TRBV13|TRBJ1-5
CASSPTSGGPQHF
>15|TRBV6-1|TRBJ2-3
CASSLAGGRTDAQYF
>16|TRBV27|TRBJ2-3
CASSLGSGLRTDTQYF
>15|TRBV24-1|TRBJ1-3
CATSDGDRAGNTIYF
>14|TRBV15|TRBJ1-3
CATSSPGAGNTIYF
>17|TRBV11-1|TRBJ1-5
CASSFGSGARGNQPQHF
>15|TRBV29-1|TRBJ1-2
CSASSETRGPYGYTF
>8|TRBV20-1|TRBJ2-1
CSAREQFF
>13|TRBV20-1|TRBJ1-2
CSAPPRGRAGYTF
>13|TRBV6-1|TRBJ2-7
CASRPGQAYEQYF
>12|TRBV20-1|TRBJ1-1
CSAKRSHTEAFF
>13|TRBV9|TRBJ2-7
CASSDRGDNEQYF
>19|TRBV7-6|TRBJ2-1
CASSLIRRGGSWQYNEQFF
>14|TRBV20-1|TRBJ1-6
CSAQLSSYNSPLHF
>12|TRBV19|TRBJ1-1
CASSWGGTEAFF
>13|TRBV20-1|TRBJ2-7
CSAPDSRSYEQYF
>16|TRBV4-2|TRBJ1-1
CASSQELSGHLTEAFF
>15|TRBV5-1|TRBJ2-7
CASSPGERGTYEQYF
>16|TRBV5-5|TRBJ2-5
CASSLDGGQFLETQYF
>16|TRBV10-3|TRBJ2-3
CAISQAGSASTDTQYF
>15|TRBV24-1|TRBJ2-1
CATSDLADRNNEQFF
>17|TRBV7-9|TRBJ1-3
CASRVVGDRVTGNTVYF
>14|TRBV2|TRBJ2-7
CASTGGLATYEQYF
>14|TRBV25-1|TRBJ1-3
CASSGPGAGNTIYF
>12|TRBV20-1|TRBJ2-3
CSAAATLDTQYF
>14|TRBV19|TRBJ1-1
CASGLQGKGTEAFF
>15|TRBV5-4|TRBJ2-3
CASSFGAGIADTQYF
>12|TRBV3-1|TRBJ2-7
CASSQKQREQYF
>15|TRBV20-1|TRBJ2-6
CSAGGDFSGANVLTF
>13|TRBV24-1|TRBJ2-2
CATTDSNTGELFF
>11|TRBV20-1|TRBJ2-1
CSARDQGSQFF
>15|TRBV7-8|TRBJ2-1
CASSLYELAGLEQFF
>12|TRBV24-1|TRBJ2-1
CATSGGSNEQFF
>12|TRBV19|TRBJ2-3
CASSFPPDTQYF
>16|TRBV6-5|TRBJ1-3
CASSYSPGRSGNTIYF
>16|TRBV10-3|TRBJ1-1
CAISESQTVMNTEAFF
>14|TRBV20-1|TRBJ2-5
CSAILAGRGETQYF
>17|TRBV9|TRBJ2-1
CASSAEVGQPVYNEQFF
>12|TRBV25-1|TRBJ1-2
CASSEITGAYTF
>15|TRBV25-1|TRBJ1-6
CASRTTGVWNSLLHF
>16|TRBV5-6|TRBJ2-5
CASSASSRRFQETQYF
>15|TRBV20-1|TRBJ1-2
CSAHGTGDPNYGYTF
>14|TRBV20-1|TRBJ1-6
CSARPGTGNSPLHF